This entry features one T cell receptor (beta chain) sequence. This specimen comes from a study of blood T cell repertoires in COVID-19. Produced via immunoSEQ multiplex PCR; TCRdb's table is partial and in-frame only. The sample consists of roughly 95,000 clones, 84% of them appearing once. Trimming shortened V by 6 bases and J by 8 bases, and 19 bases separated the two germline ends. The CDR3 contains 15 residues. The germline gives CDR1 SNHLY, CDR2 FYNNEI. This sequence was found in a human donor in a cohort sampled during active COVID-19. The sample consisted of peripheral blood. J is TRBJ1-4 and V is TRBV2, with a weak D call TRBD1 (6 bases). The CDR3 loop is CASRTSRGIGEKLFF. The CDR3 nucleotides are TGTGCCAGCAGAACTTCCAGGGGAATAGGAGAAAAACTGTTTTTT. Using reference TRBV2 and TRBJ1-4 for the parts outside the CDR3, the full variable domain is EPEVTQTPSHQVTQMGQEVILRCVPISNHLYFYWYRQILGQKVEFLVSFYNNEISEKSEIFDDQFSVERPDGSNFTLKIRSTKLEDSAMYFCASRTSRGIGEKLFFGSGTQLSVL.